The 24 T cell receptor beta chains presented below share a single source sample, sequenced in a study of blood T cells in healthy people across ages. A J-beta primer mix and a sample-barcoded 5' primer were used in a second PCR of roughly 7 to 12 cycles. TCRdb redid the calling of the 5' RACE reads with MiXCR, one entry per CDR3 protein. The sample holds just under 900,000 distinct CDR3 sequences; 29% are singletons and the top ten take about 18%. Specimen: blood. The source is a woman older than 75 in good health.

The gene calls are TRBV21-1 and TRBJ2-7. TRBV21-1 is a pseudogene segment. This CDR3 is built from 12 residues. For the CDR3, the DNA is TGTGCCAGCAGCAAGGAGAAATACGAGCAGTACTTC. It codes for CASSKEKYEQYF.

This clonotype was seen ten or more times. CDR3 sequence reads: CSARDRGLGRDTQYF. DNA of the CDR3: TGCAGTGCTAGAGATCGGGGACTAGGAAGAGATACGCAGTATTTT. This rearrangement joins TRBV20-1 to TRBJ2-3; 8 positions match TRBD2. Germline-derived CDR1 and CDR2 are DFQATT and SNEGSKA (reference sequence). The V segment lost 0 bases and the J segment 5 bases; nucleotides outside the gene matches: 7. The CDR3 has 15 amino acids.

This clonotype was observed a handful of times. This rearrangement joins TRBV5-5 to TRBJ2-3; D unclear. The CDR3 spans 15 residues. V was cut by 0 bases and J by 3 bases, with 11 bases left in between. CDR1 and CDR2 from the germline V gene are SGHKS and YYEKEE (reference sequence). The DNA for the CDR3 is TGTGCCAGCAGCTTGGATCTAGGGAAGACAGATACGCAGTATTTT. It codes for CASSLDLGKTDTQYF.

In regard to this clonotype: A read error may explain this, as a much larger clone is one base away. The DNA for the CDR3 is TGCGCCAGCAGCTTGGGGACTAGCGGGGCCGTTAGCACAGATACGCAGTATTTT. Protein: CASSLGTSGAVSTDTQYF. V and J are TRBV5-1 and TRBJ2-3, with 12 bases identical to TRBD2. Unmatched junction bases numbered 5, after V lost 0 bases and J lost 0 bases. Germline V lookup: CDR1 SGHRS, CDR2 YFSETQ. The CDR3 covers 18 residues.

V gene TRBV30 combines with J gene TRBJ1-6, with a possible D match to TRBD1 (5 bases). Germline CDR1 is GTSNPN and CDR2 is SVGIG (reference sequence). Trimming removed 6 bases from V and 9 bases from J, with 21 bases in between. The CDR3 contains 15 residues. This CDR3 is CACAAGNGPGSPLHF. The CDR3 bases are TGTGCCTGCGCCGCAGGGAACGGCCCAGGTTCACCCCTCCACTTT.

Comments on this clonotype: A much larger clone sits a single nucleotide away, making a read error possible. The chain uses TRBV12-3 or TRBV12-4 and TRBJ2-3, with TRBD1 identical over 7 bases. The CDR3 totals 14 residues. The CDR3 sequence is CASSPRDSTGTQYF. The CDR3 DNA reads as TGTGCCAGCAGTCCCCGGGACAGCACAGGTACGCAGTATTTT.

This chain links TRBV11-2 with TRBJ2-3; 8 bases line up with TRBD1. This CDR3 comprises 15 residues. Germline lookup yields CDR1 SGHAT and CDR2 FQNNGV. With V trimmed by 6 bases and J by 3 bases, 8 bases remained unmatched. The CDR3 spells CASSRNRGMTDTQYF. DNA for the CDR3: TGTGCCAGCAGTCGGAACAGGGGGATGACAGATACGCAGTATTTT.

This rearrangement joins TRBV20-1 to TRBJ1-6; 7 nucleotides agree with TRBD1. Germline CDR1 is DFQATT and CDR2 is SNEGSKA (reference sequence). This CDR3 has 16 amino acids. The trim removed 1 base at V and 4 bases at J, leaving 7 bases unmatched. CDR3 sequence (DNA): TGCAGTGCTAGAGGTCTCACAGGGGATTATAATTCACCCCTCCACTTT. Translated: CSARGLTGDYNSPLHF.

The sample holds many counts of this clonotype. The V gene is TRBV12-3 or TRBV12-4, the J gene TRBJ2-3; D is unresolved. V dropped 2 bases and J dropped 6 bases, with 9 bases sitting between them. The CDR3 is made up of 13 amino acids. The CDR3 is CASSLNAQDTQYF. The CDR3 DNA reads as TGTGCCAGCAGTTTAAACGCTCAGGATACGCAGTATTTT.

This clonotype was observed a few times. The V and J genes are TRBV9 and TRBJ2-5; 14 bases are shared with TRBD2. This CDR3 has 15 amino acids. CDR1 SGDLS and CDR2 YYNGEE come from the germline V gene. J gave up 6 bases and V 2 bases, and 3 bases lay outside the gene matches. DNA of the CDR3: TGTGCCAGCAGCGTGGGACTAGCGGGGGTTCAGACCCAGTACTTC. Its translation: CASSVGLAGVQTQYF.

A note on this clonotype: A read error may explain this, as a much larger clone is one base away. The CDR3 sequence is CASSFYRGDGHTF. The CDR3, as DNA: TGTGCCAGCAGCTTCTACAGGGGGGATGGCCACACCTTC. The chain employs TRBV7-2 and TRBJ1-2, with 8 bases identical to TRBD1. The CDR3 sequence is 13 residues long. The V gene's germline CDR1 is SGHTA and CDR2 FQGNSA.

About this clonotype: Lacking the conserved final phenylalanine or tryptophan, this CDR3 likely reflects a read error. The rearrangement links TRBV5-5 to TRBJ2-3, with D maybe TRBD1 (6 bases). Germline lookup yields CDR1 SGHKS and CDR2 YYEKEE (reference sequence). The CDR3 contains 13 residues. This chain's CDR3 is CASSLGQTDTQYC. CDR3 DNA sequence: TGTGCCAGTAGCTTAGGACAGACAGATACGCAGTATTGT.

This clonotype was counted many times. The J gene is TRBJ2-7, the V gene TRBV20-1; D possibly corresponds to TRBD1 (6 bases). Germline V gene lookup returns CDR1 DFQATT and CDR2 SNEGSKA (reference sequence). The CDR3 covers 15 residues. V shed 2 bases and J shed 3 bases, with 17 bases lying between them. The CDR3: CSARIAGAAFYEQYF. The CDR3 DNA is TGCAGTGCTAGAATCGCAGGGGCAGCTTTCTACGAGCAGTACTTC.

This clonotype was observed a few times. One base away lies a much larger clone, so this may be a sequencing read error. This chain links TRBV7-6 with TRBJ2-7; possible D gene TRBD2, 6 bases. The V gene's germline CDR1 is SGHVS and CDR2 FNYEAQ. V was pared by 1 base and J by 7 bases, with 17 bases between. The CDR3 has 15 residues. The CDR3 region has the DNA TGTGCCAGCAGCTTAGAACCGACTAGTCGGAATGAGCAGTACTTC. Protein sequence: CASSLEPTSRNEQYF.

This clonotype has ten or more counts. The V call is TRBV7-2, the J call TRBJ2-3, with 11 bases identical to TRBD2. The CDR3 is 18 residues long. Trimming took 0 bases from V and 4 from J; bases not matched to a gene: 9. Per the germline V gene, CDR1 is SGHTA and CDR2 is FQGNSA. The CDR3 DNA reads as TGTGCCAGCAGCTTAGCGCTAATAGCGGGGGGGCGCTCAGATACGCAGTATTTT. Its translation is CASSLALIAGGRSDTQYF.

The genes are TRBV13 and TRBJ1-6, with TRBD1 matching over 9 bases. J lost 7 bases, V lost 0 bases, and 4 bases had no gene match. Germline CDR1 is PRHDT and CDR2 is FYEKMQ (reference sequence). This CDR3 contains 16 residues. The CDR3 reads CASSLGTGGPNSPLHF. The CDR3 nucleotides are TGTGCCAGCAGCTTAGGGACAGGGGGGCCCAATTCACCCCTCCACTTT.

This clonotype has ten or more counts. The gene calls are TRBV4-2 and TRBJ1-1, with D perhaps TRBD1 (6 bases). The V and J ends lost 0 bases and 11 bases respectively, with 16 bases between them. The CDR3 has 14 amino acids. Per germline, CDR1 LGHNA and CDR2 YNFKEQ. The CDR3 here is CASSQEDSLGDAFF. DNA of the CDR3: TGTGCCAGCAGCCAAGAGGACAGCTTGGGTGACGCTTTCTTT.

This clonotype was seen at least ten times. This chain joins TRBV7-2 and TRBJ2-5; no clear D. This CDR3 comprises 13 residues. From germline, CDR1 is SGHTA and CDR2 FQGNSA. V was clipped by 3 bases and J by 4 bases, with 9 bases between them. This chain's CDR3 is CASSLGWRETQYF. The DNA for the CDR3 is TGTGCCAGCAGCTTGGGGTGGAGAGAGACCCAGTACTTC.

This sequence joins TRBV20-1 and TRBJ2-1; TRBD2 matches 9 bases. This CDR3 is built from 13 residues. Losses at the gene ends were 4 bases for V and 6 bases for J; bases not matched to a gene: 4. Germline V gives CDR1 DFQATT, CDR2 SNEGSKA (reference sequence). CDR3 bases: TGCAGTGCTACGGGACTAGCCACCAATGAGCAGTTCTTC. Translated, it gives CSATGLATNEQFF.

The genes are TRBV4-2 and TRBJ2-5, with TRBD2 identical over 8 bases. The end of the DNA aligns better with TRBJ2-7, so the J call may be wrong. CDR3 size: 15 residues. CDR1 is LGHNA, CDR2 YNFKEQ, per germline. The chain's CDR3 is CASSQEELADYEQYF. The CDR3 DNA follows: TGTGCCAGCAGCCAAGAGGAACTAGCGGATTACGAGCAGTACTTC.

This clonotype was recorded at least ten times. The genes are TRBV4-2 and TRBJ1-2; the D is unclear. Between the trimmed V and J ends, which lost 4 bases and 4 bases, there was a span of 13 bases. The CDR3 sequence is 14 residues long. The germline gives CDR1 LGHNA, CDR2 YNFKEQ. The CDR3 is CASSLQASSYGYTF. The CDR3 DNA sequence: TGTGCCAGCAGCCTGCAGGCCTCCTCCTATGGCTACACCTTC.

Concerning this clonotype itself: This may come from a read error, since a much larger clone is one base off. The CDR3 bases are TGTGCCAGCAGCCCGGGACGGGGGACCTACAAGGAGCAGTTCTTC. Its translation: CASSPGRGTYKEQFF. This chain uses TRBV7-9 with TRBJ2-1, with TRBD2 as a possible D gene (6 bases). In germline, CDR1 is SEHNR, CDR2 FQNEAQ (reference sequence). The CDR3 covers 15 residues.

V usage is TRBV3-1 and J usage is TRBJ1-2; the D is unclear. V dropped 0 bases and J dropped 4 bases, with 9 bases sitting between them. Germline CDR1 and CDR2: LGHDT and YNNKEL (reference sequence). The CDR3 extends over 14 amino acids. The CDR3 protein is CASSQDMGGYGYTF. As DNA, the CDR3 is TGTGCCAGCAGCCAAGACATGGGCGGCTATGGCTACACCTTC.

This clonotype was detected a few times. This chain links TRBV19 with TRBJ2-1; no reliable D call. Germline V gene lookup returns CDR1 LNHDA and CDR2 SQIVND (reference sequence). The CDR3 runs to 13 residues. V dropped 6 bases and J dropped 6 bases, with 12 bases sitting between them. CDR3 amino acids: CASSFAYANEQFF. In nucleotides, the CDR3 is TGTGCCAGTAGCTTCGCATACGCCAATGAGCAGTTCTTC.